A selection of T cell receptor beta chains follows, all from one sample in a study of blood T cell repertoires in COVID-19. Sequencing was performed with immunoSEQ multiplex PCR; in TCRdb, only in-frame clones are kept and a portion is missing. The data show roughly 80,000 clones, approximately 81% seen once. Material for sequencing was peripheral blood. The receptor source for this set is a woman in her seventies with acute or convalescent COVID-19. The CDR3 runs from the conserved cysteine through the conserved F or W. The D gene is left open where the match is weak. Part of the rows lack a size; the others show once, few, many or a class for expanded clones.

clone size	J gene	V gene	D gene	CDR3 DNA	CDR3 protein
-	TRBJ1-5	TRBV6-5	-	TGTGCCAGCAGTAGGACAGATAGCAATCAGCCCCAGCATTTT	CASSRTDSNQPQHF
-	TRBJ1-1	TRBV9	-	TGTGCCAGCAGCGTAGGGACAGCCATGAACACTGAAGCTTTCTTT	CASSVGTAMNTEAFF
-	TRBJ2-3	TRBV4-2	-	TGTGCCAGCAGCCAAGACCCCCCACTAGCAGATACGCAGTATTTT	CASSQDPPLADTQYF
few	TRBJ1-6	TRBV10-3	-	TGTGCCATCAGTGAGTCGCCAGGCCCAGGCAATTCACCCCTCCACTTT	CAISESPGPGNSPLHF
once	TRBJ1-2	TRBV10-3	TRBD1	TGTGCCATCAGTGACGGACAGGGGATGACCGATAACTATGGCTACACCTTC	CAISDGQGMTDNYGYTF
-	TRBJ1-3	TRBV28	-	TGTGCCAGCAGTCTATCAGGTTTCATCTCTGGAAACACCATATATTTT	CASSLSGFISGNTIYF
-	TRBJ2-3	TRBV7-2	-	TGTGCCAGCGTCGGGGGGAGAACAGGGTTCGGCACAGATACGCAGTATTTT	CASVGGRTGFGTDTQYF
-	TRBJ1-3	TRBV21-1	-	TGTGCCAGCAGCCTAATAACCGGGTCTGGAAACACCATATATTTT	CASSLITGSGNTIYF
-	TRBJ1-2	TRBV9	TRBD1	TGTGCCAGCAGCACCTTGACAGGGGGAACTCGTGGCTACACCTTC	CASSTLTGGTRGYTF
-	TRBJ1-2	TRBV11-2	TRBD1	TGTGCCAGCAGCCAGGACCGCCCTGGACAGGGGGCTGGCTACACCTTC	CASSQDRPGQGAGYTF
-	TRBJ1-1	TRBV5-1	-	TGCGCCAGCAGCTTTCGAGAGAACACTGAAGCTTTCTTT	CASSFRENTEAFF
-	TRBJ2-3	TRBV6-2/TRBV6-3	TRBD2	TGTGCCAGCAGTGTAGGACTAGCGGGAGTTGATACGCAGTATTTT	CASSVGLAGVDTQYF
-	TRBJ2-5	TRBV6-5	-	TGTGCCAGCAGACGAAGACAGGATCGTCCAGAGACCCAGTACTTC	CASRRRQDRPETQYF
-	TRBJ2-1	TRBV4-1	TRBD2	TGCGCCAGCAGCCAAGAAGCGGGGCGCGACTACAATGAGCAGTTCTTC	CASSQEAGRDYNEQFF
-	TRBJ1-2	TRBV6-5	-	TGTGCCAGCAGTTACGGCCTCTCGATAGGGGCGTATGACTACACCTTC	CASSYGLSIGAYDYTF
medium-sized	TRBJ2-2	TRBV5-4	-	TGTGCCAGCGCGGATAACACCGGGGAGCTGTTTTTT	CASADNTGELFF
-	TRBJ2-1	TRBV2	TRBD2	TGTGCCGGGGCCGGGACTAGCGTAATGAGGCAGTTCTTC	CAGAGTSVMRQFF
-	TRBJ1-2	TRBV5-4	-	TGTGCCAGCAGTTGGGACACGAACTATGGCTACACCTTC	CASSWDTNYGYTF
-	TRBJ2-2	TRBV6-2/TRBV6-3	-	TGTGCCAGCAGTTACGCTAACACAGCTCGGACCGGGGAGCTGTTTTTT	CASSYANTARTGELFF
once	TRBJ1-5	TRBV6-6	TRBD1	TGTGCCAGCAGTAAGGACAGGGGGCCTCAGCCCCAGCATTTT	CASSKDRGPQPQHF
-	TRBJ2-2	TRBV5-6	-	TGTGCCAGCAGCTTGTTAGTGTGGCAGGGCGGCACCGGGGAGCTGTTTTTT	CASSLLVWQGGTGELFF